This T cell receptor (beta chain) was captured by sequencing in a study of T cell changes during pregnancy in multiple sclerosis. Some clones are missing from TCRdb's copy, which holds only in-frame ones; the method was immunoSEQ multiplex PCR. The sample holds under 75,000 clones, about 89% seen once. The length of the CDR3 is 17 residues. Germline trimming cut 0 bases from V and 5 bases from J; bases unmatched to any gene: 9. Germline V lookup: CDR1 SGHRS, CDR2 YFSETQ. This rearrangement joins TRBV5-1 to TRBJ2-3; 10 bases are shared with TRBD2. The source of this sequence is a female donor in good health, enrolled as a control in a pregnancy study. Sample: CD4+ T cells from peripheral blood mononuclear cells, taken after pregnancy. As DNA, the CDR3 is TGCGCCAGCAGCTTGGACACTAGCGGGGAATTTAGAGATACGCAGTATTTT. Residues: CASSLDTSGEFRDTQYF.